The 6 T cell receptor beta chains below were found in one sample sequenced in a study of T-cell memory formation after mild COVID-19. MiXCR, applied by TCRdb to the 5' RACE reads, yields one record per CDR3 protein. The sample lists roughly 610,000 distinct CDR3 sequences, 15% to 20% occurring once. The source material was PBMCs or a T cell subset sorted from them (not recorded which). These receptor sequences come from an adult woman who had mild COVID-19 (a few samples of this study predate the infection). Cell type and time point are not known.

This clonotype has just a few counts. The chain recombines TRBV29-1 with TRBJ2-7; D is undetermined. Trimming stripped 7 bases from V and 2 bases from J, with 12 bases between. The CDR3 totals 12 residues. CDR1 is SQVTM and CDR2 is ANQGSEA in the germline V gene. CDR3 sequence: CSGGGSAYEQYF. The DNA for the CDR3 is TGCAGCGGCGGCGGTTCAGCCTACGAGCAGTACTTC.

The V and J genes are TRBV27 and TRBJ2-7; 11 bases fit TRBD2. Germline V gene sequence: CDR1 MNHEY, CDR2 SMNVEV (reference sequence). CDR3 length: 17 amino acids. V lost 5 bases and J lost 2; bases outside the gene matches: 11. The CDR3 is CASSPAGLAVFPYEQYF. The CDR3 region has the DNA TGTGCCAGCAGTCCCGCGGGACTAGCGGTTTTCCCCTACGAGCAGTACTTC.

The chain joins TRBV20-1 to TRBJ1-5; TRBD1 might be the D (6 bases). CDR1 is DFQATT, CDR2 SNEGSKA, per germline (reference sequence). This CDR3 is built from 14 residues. The V and J ends lost 0 bases and 9 bases respectively, with 15 bases between them. The CDR3 nucleotides read TGCAGTGCTAGAGATGTCAGGGGCGACTCGCCCCAGCATTTT. Translated: CSARDVRGDSPQHF.

This rearrangement joins TRBV5-1 to TRBJ2-1, with 10 bases aligning to TRBD2. This CDR3 comprises 16 residues. Losses at the gene ends were 6 bases for V and 0 bases for J; bases not matched to a gene: 6. CDR1 is SGHRS and CDR2 is YFSETQ in the germline V gene. In nucleotides, the CDR3 is TGCGCCAGCATCAGCTCTAGCGGGGGCTCCTACAATGAGCAGTTCTTC. Its translation is CASISSSGGSYNEQFF.

This sequence joins TRBV23-1 and TRBJ2-7; 8 bases map to TRBD1. TRBV23-1 falls under the ORF class, with uncertain function. V lost 9 bases to trimming and J lost 0 bases; unmatched junction nucleotides: 1. The CDR3 has 12 residues. CDR3 DNA sequence: TGCGCCAGGGGACAGGACTCCTACGAGCAGTACTTC. This sequence encodes CARGQDSYEQYF.

V usage is TRBV4-3 and J usage is TRBJ1-2; no reliable D call. There are 15 residues in the CDR3. Between the trimmed V and J ends, which lost 0 bases and 4 bases, there was a span of 12 bases. Germline CDR1 and CDR2: LGHNA and YSLEER. CDR3 DNA: TGCGCCAGCAGCCAAGACCGCGGAGGGCCCTATGGCTACACCTTC. Translation gives CASSQDRGGPYGYTF.